These 18 T cell receptor beta chains came from one sample sequenced in a study of T cell changes during pregnancy in multiple sclerosis. The method was immunoSEQ multiplex PCR; TCRdb's version includes in-frame clones alone and lacks a portion of them. The sample includes about 80,000 clones, about 92% of them seen just once. The source was peripheral blood, collected before pregnancy. These receptors came from a female donor with multiple sclerosis, enrolled in a pregnancy study.

The rearrangement joins TRBV19 to TRBJ2-1, with a tentative D call TRBD2 (7 bases). This CDR3 contains 17 residues. Trimming stripped 0 bases from V and 0 bases from J, with 12 bases between. CDR1 is LNHDA, CDR2 SQIVND, per germline (reference sequence). CDR3 amino acids: CASSIDKGGRSYNEQFF. The DNA for the CDR3 is TGTGCCAGTAGTATAGATAAGGGGGGGCGCTCCTACAATGAGCAGTTCTTC.

This clone was seen just once. J is TRBJ1-4 and V is TRBV6-4, with TRBD1 matching 8 bases. Germline values: CDR1 MRHNA, CDR2 SNTAGT. The J segment lost 3 bases and the V segment lost 7 bases, leaving 10 bases of the junction unmatched. The CDR3 spans 16 residues. CDR3 sequence: CASNDRGQGSNEKLFF. As DNA, the CDR3 is TGTGCCAGCAACGACCGAGGACAGGGATCTAATGAAAAACTGTTTTTT.

The chain has TRBV30 and TRBJ2-6; D is unresolved. The CDR3 totals 15 residues. With 4 bases removed from V and 1 base from J, the gap between germline ends came to 11 bases. Germline V gene lookup returns CDR1 GTSNPN and CDR2 SVGIG (reference sequence). The DNA of the CDR3 is TGTGCCTGGATACGTCAGTATTCTGGGGCCAACGTCCTGACTTTC. As protein: CAWIRQYSGANVLTF.

This rearrangement joins TRBV5-8 to TRBJ2-3; TRBD2 agrees at 8 bases. V trimming: 0 bases; J trimming: 6 bases; junction bases outside the gene matches: 6. The CDR3 has 15 amino acids. Germline lookup yields CDR1 SGHTS and CDR2 YDEGEE. The CDR3: CASSLGRGGLDTQYF. The CDR3 DNA reads TGTGCCAGCAGCTTGGGCCGGGGGGGCCTGGATACGCAGTATTTT.

This chain uses TRBV6-6 with TRBJ1-2; the match to TRBD1 covers 10 bases. In germline, CDR1 is MNHNY, CDR2 SVGAGI (reference sequence). This CDR3 is 14 amino acids long. The J segment lost 7 bases and the V segment lost 5 bases, leaving 7 bases of the junction unmatched. In DNA form, the CDR3 reads TGTGCCAGCAGTCAGGGACAGGGGATTGGTGGCTACACCTTC. Translating gives CASSQGQGIGGYTF.

V and J are TRBV7-9 and TRBJ1-2, with a possible D match to TRBD1 (6 bases). This CDR3 spans 14 amino acids. CDR1 SEHNR and CDR2 FQNEAQ come from the germline V gene (reference sequence). V lost 1 base to trimming and J lost 3 bases, with 9 bases between them. This CDR3 reads CASSLGQAYYGYTF. In nucleotides, the CDR3 is TGTGCCAGCAGCTTAGGACAGGCCTACTATGGCTACACCTTC.

The rearrangement links TRBV4-1 to TRBJ1-1; D is perhaps TRBD1 (6 bases). Germline V lookup: CDR1 MGHRA, CDR2 YSYEKL. This CDR3 spans 15 amino acids. V was clipped by 4 bases and J by 0 bases, with 12 bases between them. The CDR3 sequence: CASSPAGALNTEAFF. CDR3 nucleotide sequence: TGCGCCAGCAGCCCCGCGGGGGCTTTGAACACTGAAGCTTTCTTT.

This chain joins TRBV6-4 and TRBJ1-6; 8 bases match TRBD1. The germline V gene has CDR1 MRHNA and CDR2 SNTAGT. CDR3 length: 14 residues. V shed 6 bases and J 7 bases; nucleotides not matched to a gene: 5. The CDR3 bases are TGTGCCAGCAGGGGGACAGGAGGAAATTCACCCCTCCACTTT. It is translated as CASRGTGGNSPLHF.

The chain recombines TRBV30 with TRBJ1-3, with D possibly being TRBD1 (5 bases). Looked up from germline, CDR1 is GTSNPN and CDR2 is SVGIG (reference sequence). With 5 bases removed from V and 4 bases from J, the gap between germline ends came to 12 bases. The CDR3 sequence is 13 residues long. The CDR3 region has the DNA TGTGCCTGGTCTCGGGGGGACGGAAACACCATATATTTT. Amino acids: CAWSRGDGNTIYF. Looking up the rest from reference TRBV30 and TRBJ1-3 gives the full variable domain: SQTIHQWPATLVQPVGSPLSLECTVEGTSNPNLYWYRQAAGRGLQLLFYSVGIGQISSEVPQNLSASRPQDRQFILSSKKLLLSDSGFYLCAWSRGDGNTIYFGEGSWLTVV.

This clone was recorded once. The rearrangement joins TRBV9 to TRBJ1-5; TRBD1 matches at 9 bases. Germline CDR1 SGDLS, CDR2 YYNGEE. V shed 3 bases, J shed 8 bases, and the junction held 9 bases outside the gene matches. The length of the CDR3 is 15 residues. CDR3 nucleotides: TGTGCCAGCAGCGGCACAGGGGGCGCGGGAGAGCCCCAGCATTTT. It encodes CASSGTGGAGEPQHF.

V usage is TRBV5-1 and J usage is TRBJ1-5; D not certain. In germline, CDR1 is SGHRS, CDR2 YFSETQ. V was pared by 5 bases and J by 0 bases, with 12 bases between. This CDR3 has 15 residues. The CDR3 region is CASREDGYSNQPQHF. The CDR3 nucleotides read TGCGCCAGCAGGGAAGACGGGTATAGCAATCAGCCCCAGCATTTT.

The chain joins TRBV9 to TRBJ2-1; D is ambiguous. The V and J ends lost 4 bases and 2 bases respectively, with 16 bases between them. In germline, CDR1 is SGDLS, CDR2 YYNGEE. The CDR3 sequence is 16 residues long. The CDR3 DNA is TGTGCCAGCAGCCCCGGAATCCAGGTTGCCTACAATGAGCAGTTCTTC. Translating it yields CASSPGIQVAYNEQFF.

The V gene is TRBV29-1, the J gene TRBJ2-3, with TRBD1 identical over 7 bases. This CDR3 comprises 12 residues. Germline V gene sequence: CDR1 SQVTM, CDR2 ANQGSEA. Trimming at V came to 6 bases and at J to 4 bases, leaving 4 bases not matched to a gene. CDR3 sequence reads: CSVNRGPDTQYF. The CDR3 bases are TGCAGCGTAAATAGGGGGCCAGATACGCAGTATTTT.

This clone was recorded only once. V gene TRBV10-2 combines with J gene TRBJ2-3, with a possible D match to TRBD2 (7 bases). Germline CDR1 WSHSY, CDR2 SAAADI. Trimming shortened V by 8 bases and J by 3 bases, and 15 bases separated the two germline ends. The length of the CDR3 is 14 residues. As DNA, the CDR3 is TGCGCCAGCGGGCGGGGGCCGGGGACAGATACGCAGTATTTT. This gives the protein CASGRGPGTDTQYF.

The V call is TRBV5-4, the J call TRBJ2-2; possibly TRBD1 for D (6 bases). Per the germline V gene, CDR1 is SGHNT and CDR2 is YYREEE (reference sequence). The CDR3 is 14 residues long. The V end lost 0 bases, the J end lost 7 bases, and 10 bases lay between the germline ends. CDR3 loop: CASSLEGVIGELFF. The CDR3, as DNA: TGTGCCAGCAGCTTGGAGGGGGTAATCGGGGAGCTGTTTTTT. The full variable domain, completed using reference TRBV5-4 and TRBJ2-2, is ETGVTQSPTHLIKTRGQQVTLRCSSQSGHNTVSWYQQALGQGPQFIFQYYREEENGRGNFPPRFSGLQFPNYSSELNVNALELDDSALYLCASSLEGVIGELFFGEGSRLTVL.

This chain connects TRBV19 to TRBJ1-5; 8 nucleotides align to TRBD1. CDR3 size: 15 residues. CDR1 and CDR2 (germline): LNHDA, SQIVND (reference sequence). Trimming took 8 bases from V and 7 from J; bases not matched to a gene: 13. CDR3 DNA sequence: TGTGCCAGTGGGGGGACAGGTTTCGGGATCCAGCCCCAGCATTTT. It encodes CASGGTGFGIQPQHF. Full variable domain (remainder filled in from reference TRBV19 and TRBJ1-5): DGGITQSPKYLFRKEGQNVTLSCEQNLNHDAMYWYRQDPGQGLRLIYYSQIVNDFQKGDIAEGYSVSREKKESFPLTVTSAQKNPTAFYLCASGGTGFGIQPQHFGDGTRLSIL.

The CDR3 DNA reads as TGTGCCAGCAGTGAAGGTCTAGGGGCAGGGGTGAACACTGAAGCTTTCTTT. Translating gives CASSEGLGAGVNTEAFF. The chain employs TRBV25-1 and TRBJ1-1, with D tentatively TRBD1 (6 bases). Germline CDR1 MGHDK, CDR2 SYGVNS. V lost 2 bases and J lost 0, with 16 bases in between. CDR3 length: 17 residues. Full variable domain (remainder filled in from reference TRBV25-1 and TRBJ1-1): EADIYQTPRYLVIGTGKKITLECSQTMGHDKMYWYQQDPGMELHLIHYSYGVNSTEKGDLSSESTVSRIRTEHFPLTLESARPSHTSQYLCASSEGLGAGVNTEAFFGQGTRLTVV.

The rearrangement links TRBV5-1 to TRBJ1-1; D not resolved. The CDR3 sequence is 14 residues long. V was trimmed by 3 bases and J by 10 bases, leaving 19 bases between them. Germline-derived CDR1 and CDR2 are SGHRS and YFSETQ. CDR3 residues: CASSSSGKELGAFF. The CDR3 nucleotides are TGCGCCAGCAGCTCCTCGGGAAAGGAACTGGGAGCTTTCTTT.